These 16 T cell receptor beta chains were all obtained from the same sample, sequenced in a study of quantifying T cell responses using KT2 cells. Overall study context: cDNA was made from DNase-treated RNA using alpha and beta constant primers.

An oligo carrying a UMI was ligated to the cDNA 3' end. An equimolar mix of RC1.1 and RC1.2 primed the beta chain across TRBC1 and TRBC2. TCRdb passed the UMI-ligation and nested PCR reads through MiXCR, listing each CDR3 protein once. Altogether some 43,000 distinct CDR3 sequences are present, over 15% being singletons, with the ten largest covering approximately 47%. Sequencing used PBMCs spiked with cells of the T cell clone KT2. The receptors originated from a human donor.

The table lists this clonotype with a few counts. The gene calls are TRBV6-6 and TRBJ2-7, with TRBD1 as a possible D gene (6 bases). CDR1 is MNHNY, CDR2 SVGAGI, per germline (reference sequence). The CDR3 has 14 amino acids. V lost 5 bases and J 6 bases, leaving 17 bases between the germline ends. The CDR3 region has the DNA TGTGCCAGCAGTGGGTACCAGGGGTGGATCGAGCAGTACTTC. Protein product: CASSGYQGWIEQYF.

The J gene is TRBJ2-1, the V gene TRBV30, with 13 bases that match TRBD2. CDR1 and CDR2 from the germline V gene are GTSNPN and SVGIG (reference sequence). J was trimmed by 6 bases and V by 3 bases; bases with no gene match: 14. This CDR3 is built from 18 residues. The CDR3 spells CAWSKGLAGVYRGNEQFF. As DNA, the CDR3 is TGTGCCTGGAGCAAAGGACTAGCGGGAGTCTACAGGGGCAATGAGCAGTTCTTC.

This clonotype has just a few counts. The chain carries TRBV7-2 and TRBJ2-3, with D possibly matching TRBD1 (5 bases). V was cut by 0 bases and J by 6 bases, with 7 bases left in between. Germline-derived CDR1 and CDR2 are SGHTA and FQGNSA. The CDR3 is 13 amino acids. Written as DNA, the CDR3 is TGTGCCAGCAGCTTAGCAGGGGTGGATACGCAGTATTTT. Translating it yields CASSLAGVDTQYF.

The chain combines TRBV16 with TRBJ2-5; 7 positions agree with TRBD2. CDR1 is KGHSY, CDR2 FQNENV, per germline. Trimming at V came to 2 bases and at J to 5 bases, leaving 2 bases not matched to a gene. The CDR3 is 13 amino acids. CDR3: CASSQQGGETQYF. Written as DNA, the CDR3 is TGTGCCAGCAGCCAACAGGGAGGGGAGACCCAGTACTTC.

This clonotype has a handful of counts. The chain combines TRBV20-1 with TRBJ1-2; D unclear. The length of the CDR3 is 14 residues. V was trimmed by 0 bases and J by 0 bases, leaving 8 bases between them. Germline loops: CDR1 DFQATT, CDR2 SNEGSKA (reference sequence). This chain's CDR3 is CSAREGRANYGYTF. The CDR3, as DNA: TGCAGTGCTAGAGAGGGTCGAGCTAACTATGGCTACACCTTC.

The rearrangement joins TRBV6-5 to TRBJ2-2, with D perhaps being TRBD1 or TRBD2 (5 bases each). CDR3 size: 17 residues. Germline values: CDR1 MNHEY, CDR2 SVGAGI. V was pared by 1 base and J by 6 bases, with 18 bases between. The CDR3 loop reads CASSYFDGAGIPGELFF. The DNA of the CDR3 is TGTGCCAGCAGTTACTTCGACGGGGCCGGTATTCCCGGGGAGCTGTTTTTT.

This clonotype showed up just a few times. The CDR3 coding sequence is TGTGCCAGCAGCGTAGGAGCGGGGAGGTACAATGAGCAGTTCTTC. Translated, it gives CASSVGAGRYNEQFF. This sequence joins TRBV9 and TRBJ2-1, with TRBD2 matching over 7 bases. The CDR3 covers 15 residues. Germline trimming cut 0 bases from V and 4 bases from J; bases unmatched to any gene: 4. CDR1 and CDR2 (germline): SGDLS, YYNGEE.

The chain employs TRBV7-2 and TRBJ1-1; 9 bases map to TRBD1. The CDR3 loop spans 13 amino acids. Losses at the gene ends were 5 bases for V and 11 bases for J; bases not matched to a gene: 9. Germline CDR1 and CDR2: SGHTA and FQGNSA. CDR3 residues: CASSPPTGGRAFF. As DNA, the CDR3 is TGTGCCAGCAGCCCGCCGACAGGGGGGCGTGCTTTCTTT.

This chain connects TRBV11-2 to TRBJ1-5, with 10 bases aligning to TRBD1. Germline CDR1 reads SGHAT; CDR2 reads FQNNGV. The CDR3 totals 16 residues. The J segment lost 6 bases and the V segment lost 5 bases, leaving 10 bases of the junction unmatched. The CDR3 region is CASSRTGQGEAQPQHF. For the CDR3, the DNA is TGTGCCAGCAGCCGAACTGGACAGGGGGAGGCTCAGCCCCAGCATTTT.

This chain links TRBV30 with TRBJ1-1; D not certain. The V and J ends lost 4 bases and 5 bases respectively, with 17 bases between them. CDR1 and CDR2 (germline): GTSNPN, SVGIG (reference sequence). The CDR3 consists of 14 residues. This CDR3 is CAWNTGSSKTEAFF. The CDR3 DNA reads TGTGCCTGGAATACGGGGAGTTCTAAAACTGAAGCTTTCTTT. Looking up the rest from reference TRBV30 and TRBJ1-1 gives the full variable domain: SQTIHQWPATLVQPVGSPLSLECTVEGTSNPNLYWYRQAAGRGLQLLFYSVGIGQISSEVPQNLSASRPQDRQFILSSKKLLLSDSGFYLCAWNTGSSKTEAFFGQGTRLTVV.

This clonotype was recorded a few times. Given the absence of the conserved phenylalanine or tryptophan at the CDR3 end, a read error is likely. The chain uses TRBV20-1 and TRBJ2-7; 8 bases agree with TRBD2. This CDR3 spans 13 amino acids. Unmatched junction bases numbered 7, after V lost 3 bases and J lost 6 bases. Germline CDR1 and CDR2: DFQATT and SNEGSKA (reference sequence). The CDR3 region has the DNA TGCAGTGCTAGGGGTAGCGGGGAACTCGAGCAGTACCTC. It translates to CSARGSGELEQYL.

The chain links TRBV5-1 to TRBJ1-1; a possible D gene is TRBD1 (6 bases). The germline V gene has CDR1 SGHRS and CDR2 YFSETQ. The CDR3 contains 14 residues. Trimming shortened V by 1 base and J by 8 bases, and 15 bases separated the two germline ends. CDR3 sequence: CASSLSRGGREAFF. The CDR3 DNA reads as TGCGCCAGCAGCTTGAGTAGGGGGGGAAGGGAAGCTTTCTTT.

The gene calls are TRBV20-1 and TRBJ2-1; 8 nucleotides match TRBD2. The CDR3 spans 14 residues. Germline CDR1 DFQATT, CDR2 SNEGSKA (reference sequence). J gave up 4 bases and V 5 bases, and 7 bases lay outside the gene matches. CDR3 nucleotide sequence: TGCAGTGCTCTCAGCGGGGGCGGGTACAATGAGCAGTTCTTC. As protein: CSALSGGGYNEQFF.

A few counts support this clonotype. This chain links TRBV3-1 with TRBJ2-5; D is unresolved. Germline CDR1 LGHDT, CDR2 YNNKEL (reference sequence). V lost 4 bases and J lost 0, with 9 bases in between. The CDR3 has 14 residues. The CDR3, as DNA: TGTGCCAGCAGCCGATTGGGTTACCAAGAGACCCAGTACTTC. This encodes CASSRLGYQETQYF.

This clonotype was seen at least ten times. V and J are TRBV18 and TRBJ2-3; D is perhaps TRBD1 (5 bases). Looked up from germline, CDR1 is KGHSH and CDR2 is LQKENI. Trimming shortened V by 4 bases and J by 4 bases, and 12 bases separated the two germline ends. This CDR3 spans 14 amino acids. The chain's CDR3 is CASSLGRGPDTQYF. Here the CDR3 DNA reads TGTGCCAGCTCACTAGGTAGGGGCCCAGATACGCAGTATTTT.

As concerns this clonotype: Compared with germline, one end of the junction differs, possibly owing to a read error. The chain couples TRBV14 to TRBJ2-3; 9 bases match TRBD1. This CDR3 is built from 17 residues. Germline V gene lookup returns CDR1 SGHDN and CDR2 FVKESK. CDR3 sequence: CASSPPLGTGSRDTQYF. In DNA, the CDR3 is TGTGCCAGCAGCCCCCCACTAGGGACAGGGAGCAGAGATACGCAGTATTTT.